This TCR beta chain originates from a study of spatial heterogeneity in lung cancer. Study-level information: About 26 months after resection was the median timing of the follow-up PBMC samples, which were sequenced when available.

Time point indicated: blood at routine non-recurrence follow-up after resection. Tumor, nontumor lung or frozen PBMC supplied whole RNA that was sequenced unsorted. This clonotype has more than one count but fewer than ten. Its antigen remains unknown. CDR3 length: 14 residues. Trimming cost V 0 bases and J 9 bases, with 15 bases left between them. Germline CDR1 is DFQATT and CDR2 is SNEGSKA (reference sequence). The presence of a unique molecular identifier marked each TCR cDNA molecule. Each CDR3 protein is one row after TCRdb ran MiXCR on the 5' RACE reads. The sample contains tens of thousands of distinct CDR3 sequences, 9% to 10% of which appear only once. General observations from the study: Blood contained ubiquitous expanded tumor TCRs more at resection than at follow-up.

The sequence was obtained from a male donor with early-stage non-small cell lung cancer. The rearrangement links TRBV20-1 to TRBJ2-1; maybe TRBD1 (5 bases). The sample was PBMCs, taken at follow-up. The chain's CDR3 is CSAREPRRGREQFF. In DNA, the CDR3 is TGCAGTGCTAGAGAGCCCCGTAGGGGCCGTGAGCAGTTCTTC.